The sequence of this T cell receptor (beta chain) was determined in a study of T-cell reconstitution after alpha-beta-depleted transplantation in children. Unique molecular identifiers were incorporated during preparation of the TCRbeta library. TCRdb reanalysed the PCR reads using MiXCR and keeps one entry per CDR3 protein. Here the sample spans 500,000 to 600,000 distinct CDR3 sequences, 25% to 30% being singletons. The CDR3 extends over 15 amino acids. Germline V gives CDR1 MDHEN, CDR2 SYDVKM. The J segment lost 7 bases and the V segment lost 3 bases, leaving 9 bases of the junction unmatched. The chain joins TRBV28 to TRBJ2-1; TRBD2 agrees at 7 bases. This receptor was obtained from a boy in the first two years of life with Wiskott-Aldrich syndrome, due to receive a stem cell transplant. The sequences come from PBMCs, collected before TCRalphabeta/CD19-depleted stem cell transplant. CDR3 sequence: CASSFFGEGRNEQFF. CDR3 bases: TGTGCCAGCAGTTTCTTCGGGGAGGGGAGAAATGAGCAGTTCTTC.